Listed here is a single T cell receptor beta chain. The target of this receptor is not known. Sequence at one end of the junction differs from germline and may be a read error. TCR cDNA was synthesized by 5'RACE template switching, through which a universal primer site and unique molecular identifiers were introduced. Priming for cDNA synthesis came from both the TCR alpha and TCR beta constant segments. Libraries were amplified in two PCR steps, with sample barcodes and sequencing adapters added in the second step. Sequencing of libraries was performed on Illumina HiSeq 2500 (2x100 bp) or NovaSeq (2x150 bp). In the source study's methods: MIGEC handled demultiplexing of reads and collapsing into UMI consensus sequences, while MiXCR performed V(D)J alignment. Using edgeR on replicate PBMC samples, clonotypes were called vaccine-responding if FDR was below 0.01 and the log2 fold change was above 5 up to day 15. Each bulk clonotype received a CD4 or CD8 identity based on whether the sequenced CD4 or CD8 repertoire contained that clonotype at higher abundance. TCRdb reworked the public reads: Q25 trimming with fastp, MiXCR clone assembly, productive beta chains retained. When rows share a CDR3 protein, they turn into one entry using the most common DNA and genes. These V and J calls derive from TCRdb rather than the authors' analysis. The sample records some 600,000 distinct CDR3 sequences, about 12% of which are singletons. 14% to 15% of the sample lies in the top ten.

This specimen belongs to a study of T cells after yellow fever vaccination (dated by TCRdb to about 2019). About the investigation overall: Libraries from fractions with low cell numbers were prepared with the SMART-Seq v4 Ultra Low Input RNA kit. To follow T-cell clones before and after both primary and booster YFV17D yellow fever vaccination, bulk TCR alpha and beta repertoires underwent longitudinal sequencing. Two healthy male donors, one aged 18 to 29 and one aged 30 to 40 years, were included in the cohort. Blood was drawn at multiple timepoints before and after primary and secondary immunization, with bulk PBMC replicates and cell subsets isolated. Broader findings and caveats from the paper: The secondary T-cell response was weaker than the primary response but faster, peaking on day 5 instead of day 15. FACS-sorted repertoires could contain abundant contaminating clonotypes from the bulk population, so computational filtering was required. Most clones expanded after primary vaccination were re-detected after the booster (almost 98% of CD4 and roughly 87% of CD8), suggesting broad memory maintenance. Because the study included only a couple of donors, the extent to which the findings can be generalized is limited. A small fraction of clonotypes showed up in both the CD4 and CD8 compartments, probably as a result of convergent recombination.

Read against the paper, the sample's treatment or condition label means: live attenuated yellow fever vaccine strain. At each blood-draw timepoint, two biological replicates of bulk PBMCs were obtained. PBMCs were isolated from peripheral blood using a standard Ficoll-Paque protocol. TriZol was used to extract RNA from bulk PBMCs, CD4 and CD8 fractions, and dextramer-positive and dextramer-negative fractions. CDR1 is given as SGHAT and CDR2 as FQDESV, both from the germline V gene (reference sequence). The CDR3 goes from the cysteine to the phenylalanine over 13 residues. The CDR3 DNA has 39 bases and is translated from base 1.

The specimen was PBMCs, collected on the day of the yellow fever booster vaccination. This chain is built from TRBV11-1 and TRBJ2-1; the D gene remains uncertain. This TCR was sampled from a man younger than 45 who received the YFV17D yellow fever vaccine. The CDR3 protein: CASSTGPNNGQFF. Read as DNA, the sequence is TGTGCCAGCAGCACCGGACCAAACAATGGGCAGTTCTTC.